This TCR beta chain appears in the sequencing data of a study of T cells in localized non-small cell lung cancer. Whole-study findings and limits: Maximal T cell clonality occurred in uninvolved adjacent lung, with tumor ranking below it. Only one tumor region went through sequencing, so heterogeneity may still be there.

Profiling relied on immunoSEQ multiplex PCR, and the TCRdb table lists in-frame clones only, not all of them. The table shows over 30,000 clones, with roughly 75% occurring only once. Trimming removed 6 bases at V and 1 base at J, with 9 bases between. CDR3 length: 13 residues. Per germline, CDR1 KGHSH and CDR2 LQKENI. A remark on this clone: Antigen unknown. Other DNA sequences within the sample encode an identical CDR3.

The V and J genes are TRBV18 and TRBJ2-5; D gene unclear. The source is an older male donor with stage II squamous cell lung carcinoma. Sequenced material: peripheral blood, taken before any cancer treatment. CDR3 bases: TGTGCCAGCTCCCTAGACATCCAAGAGACCCAGTACTTC. Translation gives CASSLDIQETQYF.